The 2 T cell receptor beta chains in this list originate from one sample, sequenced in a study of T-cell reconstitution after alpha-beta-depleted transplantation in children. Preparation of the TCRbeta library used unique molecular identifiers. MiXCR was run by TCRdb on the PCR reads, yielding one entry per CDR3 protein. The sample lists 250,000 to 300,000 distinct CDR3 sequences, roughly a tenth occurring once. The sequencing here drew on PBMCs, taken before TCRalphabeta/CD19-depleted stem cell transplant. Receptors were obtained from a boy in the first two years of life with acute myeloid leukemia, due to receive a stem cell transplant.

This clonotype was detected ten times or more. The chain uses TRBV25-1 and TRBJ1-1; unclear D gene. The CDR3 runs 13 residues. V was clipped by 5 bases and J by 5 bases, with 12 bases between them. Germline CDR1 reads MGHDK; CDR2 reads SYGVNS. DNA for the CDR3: TGTGCCAGCAGTAATGGAGGGAGAACTGAAGCTTTCTTT. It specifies CASSNGGRTEAFF. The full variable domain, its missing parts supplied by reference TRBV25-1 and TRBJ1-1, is EADIYQTPRYLVIGTGKKITLECSQTMGHDKMYWYQQDPGMELHLIHYSYGVNSTEKGDLSSESTVSRIRTEHFPLTLESARPSHTSQYLCASSNGGRTEAFFGQGTRLTVV.

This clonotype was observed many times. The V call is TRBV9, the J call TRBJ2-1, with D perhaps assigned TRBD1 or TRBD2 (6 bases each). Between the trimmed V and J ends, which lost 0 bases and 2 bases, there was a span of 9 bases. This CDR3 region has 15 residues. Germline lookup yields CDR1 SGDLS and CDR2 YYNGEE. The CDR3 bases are TGTGCCAGCAGCGTAGGGAGGGGGGCCTACAATGAGCAGTTCTTC. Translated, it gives CASSVGRGAYNEQFF.